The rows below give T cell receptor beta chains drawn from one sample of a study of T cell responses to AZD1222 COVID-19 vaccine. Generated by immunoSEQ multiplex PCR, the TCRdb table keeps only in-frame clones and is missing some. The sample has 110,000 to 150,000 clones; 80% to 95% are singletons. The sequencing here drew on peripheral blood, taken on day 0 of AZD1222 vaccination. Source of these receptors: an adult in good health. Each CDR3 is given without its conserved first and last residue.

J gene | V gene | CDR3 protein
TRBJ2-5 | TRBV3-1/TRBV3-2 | ASSQGPSGALCQYQETQY
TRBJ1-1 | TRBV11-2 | ASSSYTEAF
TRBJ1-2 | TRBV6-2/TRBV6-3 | ASSYSDANYGYT
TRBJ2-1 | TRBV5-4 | ASSLRGGFNEQF
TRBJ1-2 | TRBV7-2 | ASSSPQSNYGYT
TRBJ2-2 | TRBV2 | ASSGGRNLAGELF
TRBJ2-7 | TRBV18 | ASKNYGTGDEQY
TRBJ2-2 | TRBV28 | ASSLGLAGETGELF
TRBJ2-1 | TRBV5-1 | ASSLAGEQF
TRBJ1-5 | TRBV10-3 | AISESQTGRQPQH
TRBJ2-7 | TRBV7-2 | ASSLSPLSYEQY
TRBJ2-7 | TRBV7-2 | ASSLFPTEQY
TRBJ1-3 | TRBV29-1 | SVKGTPGNTIY
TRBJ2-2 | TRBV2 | ANLGTSGRAGGELF
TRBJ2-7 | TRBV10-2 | ASRGQGSYEQY
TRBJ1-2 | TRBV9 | ASSPGGQGNYGYT
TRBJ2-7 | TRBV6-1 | ASTPGQGSYEQY
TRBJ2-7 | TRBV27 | ASWGGVGREQY
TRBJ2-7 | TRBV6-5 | ASTESDYEQY
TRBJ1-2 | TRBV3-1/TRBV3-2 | ASRGLGGYGYT
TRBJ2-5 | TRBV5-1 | ASSLEPVGETQY
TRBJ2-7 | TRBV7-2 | ASSSDRAEQY
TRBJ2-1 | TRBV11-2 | ASSLSLANEQF
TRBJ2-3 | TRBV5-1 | ASSQRLAVTDTQY
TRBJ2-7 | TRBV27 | ASSSGQPYYEQY
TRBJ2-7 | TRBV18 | ASSPYGGGYLAAKEQY
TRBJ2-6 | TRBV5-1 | ASSPQGSSGANVLT
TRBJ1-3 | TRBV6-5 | ASGTGSGNTIY
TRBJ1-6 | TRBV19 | ASSNQGRSPLH
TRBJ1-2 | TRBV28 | ASLGLFYGYT
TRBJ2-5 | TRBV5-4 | ASSQDPRRQETQY
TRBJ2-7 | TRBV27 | ASSSSVQVNHEQY
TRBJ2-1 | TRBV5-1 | ASSVGSGTEQF
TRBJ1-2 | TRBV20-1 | SASGGVGWSYGYT
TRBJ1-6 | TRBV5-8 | ASSLESGSSYNSPLH
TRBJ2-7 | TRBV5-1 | ASSPAGVYEQY
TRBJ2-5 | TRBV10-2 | ASIPRTAGQQETQY
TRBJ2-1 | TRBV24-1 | ATSDPLGGLGYNEQF
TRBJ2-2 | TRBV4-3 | ASSQVPNTGELF
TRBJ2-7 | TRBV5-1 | ASSFGQGGGYEQY
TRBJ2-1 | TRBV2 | ASSEGSGRPNEQF
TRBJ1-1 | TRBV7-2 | ASSLSRVGTEAF
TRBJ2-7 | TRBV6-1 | ASSEDSGTGSYEQY
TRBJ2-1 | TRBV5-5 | ASSAKVSYNEQF
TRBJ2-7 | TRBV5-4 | ASSLRSWGDSYEQY
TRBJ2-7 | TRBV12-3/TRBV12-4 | ASSTRTAYEQY
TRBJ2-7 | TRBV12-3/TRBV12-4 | ASKGNYEQY
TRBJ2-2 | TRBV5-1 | ASGEVAGGTGELF
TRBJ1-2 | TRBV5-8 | ASSLLEGFGGYT
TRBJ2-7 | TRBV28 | ASFTGGESYEQY
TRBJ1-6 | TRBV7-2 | ASGRGDGSPLH
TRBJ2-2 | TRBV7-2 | ASSSRTSNTGELF